This T cell receptor beta chain was profiled in a study of blood T cell repertoires in COVID-19. Background on the study: Acute and convalescent COVID-19 specimens originated in the United States, Italy and Spain.

Adults between roughly 18 and 89 years of age took part from 24 US areas. The CDR3 has 13 residues. In germline, CDR1 is SQVTM, CDR2 ANQGSEA. Libraries were prepared by immunoSEQ multiplex PCR; TCRdb keeps only in-frame clonotypes and omits some of them. This sample has roughly 250,000 clones, with around 90% found just once. This clone was picked up a small number of times. Sequenced input: PBMCs or T cells enriched from blood (not recorded which). V gene TRBV29-1 combines with J gene TRBJ2-1; perhaps TRBD2 as D (6 bases). The receptor was derived from a woman aged 25 to 39 with acute COVID-19. DNA of the CDR3: TGCAGTTTTGGGACTGAGTCCTACAATGAGCAGTTCTTC. Translating it yields CSFGTESYNEQFF.